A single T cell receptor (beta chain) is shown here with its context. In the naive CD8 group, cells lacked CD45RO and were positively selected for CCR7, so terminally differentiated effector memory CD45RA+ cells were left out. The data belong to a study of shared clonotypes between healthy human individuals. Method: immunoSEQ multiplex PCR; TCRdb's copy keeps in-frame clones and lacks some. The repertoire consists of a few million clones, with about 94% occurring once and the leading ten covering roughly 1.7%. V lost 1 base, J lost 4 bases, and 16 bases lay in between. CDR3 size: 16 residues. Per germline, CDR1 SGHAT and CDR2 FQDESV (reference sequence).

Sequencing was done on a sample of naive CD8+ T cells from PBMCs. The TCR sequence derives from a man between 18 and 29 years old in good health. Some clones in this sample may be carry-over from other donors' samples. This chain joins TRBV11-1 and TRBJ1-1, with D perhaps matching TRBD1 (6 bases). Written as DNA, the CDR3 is TGTGCCAGCAGCTTAGATTCGTGGCAGGGGTTCACTGAAGCTTTCTTT. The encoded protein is CASSLDSWQGFTEAFF.